This T cell receptor (beta chain) was documented in a study of PD-1 blockade in classical Hodgkin lymphoma. Study-wide findings and caveats: Relative to healthy donors, newly diagnosed patients reportedly had lower baseline TCR diversity, which was reported as lower still in relapsed/refractory patients. Patients with a complete response exhibited baseline diversity comparable to newly diagnosed patients. With CD4+ cells, TCR diversity rose significantly by C4D1, but not with CD8+ cells. Nivolumab initiation under 1 year post-ASCT meant exclusion.

The patients all showed relapse after autologous stem cell transplantation, while their brentuximab vedotin exposure varied. Assay used: immunoSEQ multiplex PCR; TCRdb lists only in-frame clones, some missing. The sample has 13,000 or so clones; about 90% are singletons. Turning to this clone: No antigen is known for it.

The germline V and J ends were trimmed by 5 bases and 2 bases, with 10 bases remaining between them. CDR1 and CDR2 (germline): SGHDN, FVKESK. The CDR3 is 13 residues long. The chain joins TRBV14 to TRBJ2-7; D gene unclear. The sample here was peripheral blood mononuclear cells (PBMCs), taken at baseline. The sequence was collected from a human donor with classical Hodgkin lymphoma. The CDR3 loop reads CASSFAGPYEQYF. CDR3 bases: TGTGCCAGCAGCTTCGCCGGGCCCTACGAGCAGTACTTC.